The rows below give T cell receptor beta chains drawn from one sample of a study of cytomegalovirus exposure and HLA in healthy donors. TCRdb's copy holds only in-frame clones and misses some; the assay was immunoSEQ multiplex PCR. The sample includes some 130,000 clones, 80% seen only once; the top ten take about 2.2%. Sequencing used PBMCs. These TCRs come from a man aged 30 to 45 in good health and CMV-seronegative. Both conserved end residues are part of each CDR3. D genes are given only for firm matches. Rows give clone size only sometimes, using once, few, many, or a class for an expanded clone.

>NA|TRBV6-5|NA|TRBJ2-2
CASLGRARAGELFF
TGTGCCAGCCTGGGCAGGGCCAGGGCCGGGGAGCTGTTTTTT
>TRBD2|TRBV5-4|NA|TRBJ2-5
CASSSELAGASGETQYF
TGTGCCAGCAGCTCCGAACTAGCGGGAGCTTCGGGGGAGACCCAGTACTTC
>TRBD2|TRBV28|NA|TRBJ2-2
CASSSLTSGTFHTGELFF
TGTGCCAGCAGTTCCTTGACTAGCGGGACGTTCCACACCGGGGAGCTGTTTTTT
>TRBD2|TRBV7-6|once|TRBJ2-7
CASSRGTSGPEGGQYF
TGTGCCAGCAGCCGAGGGACTAGCGGTCCCGAGGGGGGGCAGTACTTC
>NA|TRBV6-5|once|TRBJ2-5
CASRGGRDQETQYF
TGTGCCAGCAGGGGCGGGCGGGATCAAGAGACCCAGTACTTC
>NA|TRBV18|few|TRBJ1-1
CASSFGREAAEAFF
TGTGCCAGCTCATTCGGCAGGGAGGCCGCTGAAGCTTTCTTT
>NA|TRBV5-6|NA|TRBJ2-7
CASSLAGPLSEEQYF
TGTGCCAGCAGCTTGGCAGGTCCTCTTTCTGAGGAGCAGTACTTC
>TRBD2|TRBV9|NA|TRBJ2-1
CASSVAGGTSGEQFF
TGTGCCAGCAGCGTCGCCGGCGGGACTAGCGGTGAGCAGTTCTTC
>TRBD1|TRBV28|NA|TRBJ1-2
CASSSTGGHGYTF
TGTGCCAGCAGTTCCACAGGGGGCCATGGCTACACCTTC
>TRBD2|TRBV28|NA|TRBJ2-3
CASSVLRDYGGDTQYF
TGTGCCAGCAGTGTCCTCCGGGACTACGGCGGAGATACGCAGTATTTT
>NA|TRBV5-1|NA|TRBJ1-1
CASSFTGTFEAFF
TGCGCCAGCAGCTTTACAGGGACCTTTGAAGCTTTCTTT
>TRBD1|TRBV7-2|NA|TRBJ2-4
CASSSSKGAIGAKNIQYF
TGTGCCAGCAGCTCCAGTAAGGGGGCTATAGGGGCCAAAAACATTCAGTACTTC
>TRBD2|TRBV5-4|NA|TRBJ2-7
CASSSGGEGQVYEQYF
TGTGCCAGCAGCTCCGGGGGGGAGGGCCAGGTTTACGAGCAGTACTTC
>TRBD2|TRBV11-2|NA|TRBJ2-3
CASTPTGGDTDTQYF
TGTGCCAGCACCCCAACGGGAGGGGACACAGATACGCAGTATTTT
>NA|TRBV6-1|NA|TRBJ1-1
CASSEIGGGAFF
TGTGCCAGCAGTGAGATAGGGGGGGGAGCTTTCTTT
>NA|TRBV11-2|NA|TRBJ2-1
CASSLTFLGRRFF
TGTGCCAGCAGCTTAACCTTTCTAGGGAGACGGTTCTTC
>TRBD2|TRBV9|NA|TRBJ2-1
CASSVGGLAGVNEQFF
TGTGCCAGCAGCGTAGGCGGACTAGCGGGAGTCAATGAGCAGTTCTTC
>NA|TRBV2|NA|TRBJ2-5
CASSVLNGEQYF
TGTGCCAGCAGCGTTCTCAATGGGGAGCAGTACTTC
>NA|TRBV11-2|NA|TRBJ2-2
CASSRTTNTGELFF
TGTGCCAGCAGCCGAACAACGAACACCGGGGAGCTGTTTTTT
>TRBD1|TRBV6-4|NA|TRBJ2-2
CASSEQGGTGELFF
TGTGCCAGCAGTGAACAGGGGGGCACCGGGGAGCTGTTTTTT
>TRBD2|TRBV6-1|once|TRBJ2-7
CASNRQTSGSYEQYF
TGTGCCAGCAACCGCCAGACTAGCGGGAGCTACGAGCAGTACTTC
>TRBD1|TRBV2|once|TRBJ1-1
CASSDRGRPNTEAFF
TGTGCCAGCAGCGACAGGGGGCGTCCAAACACTGAAGCTTTCTTT
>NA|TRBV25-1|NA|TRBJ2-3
CASSPWLGEDTDTQYF
TGTGCCAGCAGTCCGTGGTTGGGGGAGGACACAGATACGCAGTATTTT
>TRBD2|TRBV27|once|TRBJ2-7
CASSLFGLAGLLSYEQYF
TGTGCCAGCAGTTTATTCGGACTAGCGGGACTACTCTCCTACGAGCAGTACTTC
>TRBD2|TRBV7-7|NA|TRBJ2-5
CASSFSLAAQETQYF
TGTGCCAGCAGCTTTTCACTAGCGGCCCAAGAGACCCAGTACTTC
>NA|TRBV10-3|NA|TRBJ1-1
CAISELPGNTEAFF
TGTGCCATCAGTGAGCTACCGGGGAACACTGAAGCTTTCTTT
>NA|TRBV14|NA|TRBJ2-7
CASSQDLGDEQYF
TGTGCCAGCAGCCAAGATTTGGGAGATGAGCAGTACTTC
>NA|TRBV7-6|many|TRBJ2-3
CASSLTVRGTDTQYF
TGTGCCAGCAGCTTAACCGTGCGGGGCACAGATACGCAGTATTTT
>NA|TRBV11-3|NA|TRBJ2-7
CASSLDYSYEQYF
TGTGCCAGCAGCTTGGACTATTCCTACGAGCAGTACTTC
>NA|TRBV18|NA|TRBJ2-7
CASSPPGRGSHEQYF
TGTGCCAGCTCTCCCCCCGGTCGGGGTAGCCACGAGCAGTACTTC
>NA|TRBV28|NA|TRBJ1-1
CASTRPIGQPNTEAFF
TGTGCCAGCACCCGACCGATAGGACAGCCAAACACTGAAGCTTTCTTT
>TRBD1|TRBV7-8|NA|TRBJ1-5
CASSLLQGMYQPQHF
TGTGCCAGCAGCTTGTTACAGGGGATGTATCAGCCCCAGCATTTT
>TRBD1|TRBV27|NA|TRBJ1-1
CASSLWQGATSEAFF
TGTGCCAGCAGTTTATGGCAGGGGGCGACCTCTGAAGCTTTCTTT